Each of the 16 T cell receptor beta chains below was sequenced from the same sample in a study of CXCR3-negative and CXCR3-positive naive CD8 T cells. UMI-tagged TRB cDNA libraries were built via 5' RACE. From its re-call of the 5' RACE reads, TCRdb lists each CDR3 protein once, without DNA. This sample's table reports tens of thousands of distinct CDR3 sequences. Sequencing was done on a sample of naive CXCR3- CD8+ T cells from blood. The subset: CD45RO-CCR7+CD27+CD95- naive CD8+ T cells lacking CXCR3 (TNR3-). These TCRs come from a human donor in good health. Some clones in this sample may be carry-over from other donors' samples.

The chain is built from TRBV28 and TRBJ1-2. Looked up from germline, CDR1 is MDHEN and CDR2 is SYDVKM. The CDR3 is 13 residues long. This CDR3 reads CASSFRHPPGYTF.

CDR3 loop: CSAEGGTRGNEQFF. V is TRBV20-1 and J is TRBJ2-1; TCRdb gives TRBD2 as the D gene, but with no DNA this cannot be confirmed. The CDR3 consists of 14 residues. Germline CDR1 and CDR2: DFQATT and SNEGSKA (reference sequence).

The chain carries TRBV7-3 and TRBJ2-3; the D call of TRBD2 rests on TCRdb alone, since no DNA is present to check it. The CDR3 totals 15 residues. Germline V CDR1 and CDR2: SGHTA, FQGTGA. The CDR3 protein is CASSSGLVRGDTQYF.

J is TRBJ2-3 and V is TRBV14; TCRdb's D gene call, TRBD1, goes unchecked for lack of DNA. CDR1 is SGHDN and CDR2 is FVKESK in the germline V gene. CDR3 length equals 16 residues. The CDR3 sequence is CASSRGGHARTDTQYF. The full variable domain, completed using reference TRBV14 and TRBJ2-3, is EAGVTQFPSHSVIEKGQTVTLRCDPISGHDNLYWYRRVMGKEIKFLLHFVKESKQDESGMPNNRFLAERTGGTYSTLKVQPAELEDSGVYFCASSRGGHARTDTQYFGPGTRLTVL.

The rearrangement joins TRBV6-6 to TRBJ1-1; the TCRdb call, TRBD1, lacks DNA for checking. The CDR3 runs 14 residues. Germline V CDR1 and CDR2: MNHNY, SVGAGI (reference sequence). CDR3: CASSYLPGVTEAFF.

The chain couples TRBV29-1 to TRBJ1-1. From germline, CDR1 is SQVTM and CDR2 ANQGSEA. This CDR3 spans 12 amino acids. This CDR3 is CSVGFMGAEAFF.

The CDR3 is CASSPPASFPDEQFF. The V gene is TRBV7-6, the J gene TRBJ2-1; there is no DNA to check the TCRdb D call of TRBD2. Germline loops: CDR1 SGHVS, CDR2 FNYEAQ. The CDR3 loop spans 15 amino acids.

In terms of frequency, this clonotype is medium-sized (0.01 to 0.1%). The CDR3 sequence: CASSPPLETSTDTQYF. V and J are TRBV7-9 and TRBJ2-3; the D call of TRBD1 rests on TCRdb alone, since no DNA is present to check it. CDR3 size: 16 residues. Per germline, CDR1 SEHNR and CDR2 FQNEAQ (reference sequence).

This rearrangement joins TRBV6-5 to TRBJ1-3; absent DNA, TCRdb's TRBD1 call cannot be checked. This CDR3 is 16 amino acids long. The germline gives CDR1 MNHEY, CDR2 SVGAGI. CDR3 amino acids: CASSRKPGPYGNTIYF.

This sequence joins TRBV6-2 or TRBV6-3 and TRBJ1-1. The CDR3 loop spans 11 amino acids. Germline V CDR1 and CDR2: MNHEY, SVGEGT. CDR3 amino acids: CASSLDREAFF.

This chain links TRBV7-8 with TRBJ2-1; TCRdb proposes TRBD2, but this gene call is untestable without DNA. The CDR3 runs to 12 residues. Germline CDR1 SGHVS, CDR2 FQNEAQ. CDR3 protein: CASISSVNEQFF.

V usage is TRBV7-3 and J usage is TRBJ2-3; TCRdb gives TRBD1 as the D gene, but with no DNA this cannot be confirmed. Germline V gene data show CDR1 as SGHTA and CDR2 as FQGTGA. The CDR3 is 16 amino acids. CDR3 region: CASRDGQVVSTDTQYF.

The rearrangement joins TRBV9 to TRBJ2-1; the TCRdb D gene call, TRBD1, has no DNA to confirm it. The CDR3 sequence is 15 residues long. Germline V gene lookup returns CDR1 SGDLS and CDR2 YYNGEE. CDR3 residues: CASSVAGVFYNEQFF.

The chain recombines TRBV28 with TRBJ1-6; without DNA, the TCRdb call of TRBD1 cannot be checked. The CDR3 sequence is 13 residues long. CDR1 and CDR2 (germline): MDHEN, SYDVKM. CDR3 protein: CASRPTGDYEQYF.

V gene TRBV9 combines with J gene TRBJ1-2. The CDR3 extends over 16 amino acids. Germline V CDR1 and CDR2: SGDLS, YYNGEE. This chain's CDR3 is CASSVGSRGWDYGYTF.

Considering frequency, this clonotype is medium-sized. The rearrangement joins TRBV12-5 to TRBJ2-1; lacking DNA, the TRBD1 call made by TCRdb goes unchecked. Germline V CDR1 and CDR2: LGHNT, FRNRAP. The CDR3 totals 15 residues. CDR3 in amino acids: CASGLSLGDYNEQFF.